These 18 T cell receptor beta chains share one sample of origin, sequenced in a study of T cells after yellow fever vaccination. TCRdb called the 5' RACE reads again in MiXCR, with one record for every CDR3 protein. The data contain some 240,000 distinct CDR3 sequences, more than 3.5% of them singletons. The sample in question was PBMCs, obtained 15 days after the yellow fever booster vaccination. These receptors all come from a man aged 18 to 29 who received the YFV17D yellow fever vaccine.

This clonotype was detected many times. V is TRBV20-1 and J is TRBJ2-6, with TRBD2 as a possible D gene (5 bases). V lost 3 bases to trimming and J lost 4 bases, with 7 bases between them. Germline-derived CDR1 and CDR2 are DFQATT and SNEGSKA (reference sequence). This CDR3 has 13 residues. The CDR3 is CSARVAGANVLTF. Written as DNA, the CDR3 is TGCAGTGCTAGGGTAGCGGGGGCCAACGTCCTGACTTTC.

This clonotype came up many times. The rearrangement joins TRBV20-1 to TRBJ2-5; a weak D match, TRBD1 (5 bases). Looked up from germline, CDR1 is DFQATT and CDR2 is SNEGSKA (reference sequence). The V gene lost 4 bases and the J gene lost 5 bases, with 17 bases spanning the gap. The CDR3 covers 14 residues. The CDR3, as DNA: TGCAGTGCTAAGGGAAAGGGGTCGTCGGAGACCCAGTACTTC. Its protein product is CSAKGKGSSETQYF.

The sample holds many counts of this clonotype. This chain's CDR3 is CASSQADSGGAETQYF. The CDR3 DNA is TGCGCCAGCAGCCAAGCCGACAGCGGGGGGGCGGAGACCCAGTACTTC. This sequence joins TRBV4-1 and TRBJ2-5, with TRBD2 identical over 10 bases. V lost 1 base and J lost 5; bases outside the gene matches: 7. The CDR3 spans 16 residues. Per germline, CDR1 MGHRA and CDR2 YSYEKL.

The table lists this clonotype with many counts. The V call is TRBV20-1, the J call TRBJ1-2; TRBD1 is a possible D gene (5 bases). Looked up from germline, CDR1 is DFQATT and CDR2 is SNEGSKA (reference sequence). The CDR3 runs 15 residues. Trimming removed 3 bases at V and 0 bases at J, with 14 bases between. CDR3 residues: CSARGGDGANYGYTF. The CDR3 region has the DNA TGCAGTGCTAGGGGAGGGGACGGGGCTAACTATGGCTACACCTTC.

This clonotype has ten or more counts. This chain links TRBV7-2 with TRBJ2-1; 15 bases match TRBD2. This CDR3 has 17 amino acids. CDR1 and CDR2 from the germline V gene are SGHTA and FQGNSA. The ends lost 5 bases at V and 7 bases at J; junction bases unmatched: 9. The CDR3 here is CASSPGRTSGRDNEQFF. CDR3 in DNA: TGTGCCAGCAGCCCCGGGCGGACTAGCGGGAGGGATAATGAGCAGTTCTTC.

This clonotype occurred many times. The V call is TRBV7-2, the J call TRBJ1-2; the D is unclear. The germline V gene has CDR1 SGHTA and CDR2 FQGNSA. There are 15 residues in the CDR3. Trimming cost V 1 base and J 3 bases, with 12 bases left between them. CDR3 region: CASSLGPGPDYGYTF. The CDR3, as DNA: TGTGCCAGCAGCTTAGGCCCAGGTCCCGACTATGGCTACACCTTC.

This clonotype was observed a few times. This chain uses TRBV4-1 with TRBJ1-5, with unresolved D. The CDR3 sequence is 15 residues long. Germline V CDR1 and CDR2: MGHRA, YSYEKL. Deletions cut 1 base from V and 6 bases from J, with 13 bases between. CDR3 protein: CASSQVSLGGQPQHF. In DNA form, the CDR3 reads TGCGCCAGCAGCCAAGTATCCCTCGGTGGTCAGCCCCAGCATTTT.

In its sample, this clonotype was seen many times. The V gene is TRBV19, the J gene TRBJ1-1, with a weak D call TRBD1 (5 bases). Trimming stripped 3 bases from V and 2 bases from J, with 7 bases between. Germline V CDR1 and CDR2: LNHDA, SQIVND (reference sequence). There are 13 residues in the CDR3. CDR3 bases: TGTGCCAGTAGTATGGGACTCAACACTGAAGCTTTCTTT. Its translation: CASSMGLNTEAFF.

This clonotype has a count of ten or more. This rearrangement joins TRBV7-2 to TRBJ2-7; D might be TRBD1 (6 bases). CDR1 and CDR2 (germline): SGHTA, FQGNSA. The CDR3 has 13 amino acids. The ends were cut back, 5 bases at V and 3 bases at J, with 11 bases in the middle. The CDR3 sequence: CASSPGQYYEQYF. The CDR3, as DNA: TGTGCCAGCAGCCCCGGACAGTACTACGAGCAGTACTTC.

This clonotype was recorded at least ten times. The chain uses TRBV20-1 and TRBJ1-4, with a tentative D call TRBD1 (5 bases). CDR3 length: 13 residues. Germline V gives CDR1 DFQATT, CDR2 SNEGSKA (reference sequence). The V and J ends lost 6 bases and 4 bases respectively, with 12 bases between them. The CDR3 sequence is CSAAGRLNEKLFF. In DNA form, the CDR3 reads TGCAGTGCCGCGGGACGGCTTAATGAAAAACTGTTTTTT.

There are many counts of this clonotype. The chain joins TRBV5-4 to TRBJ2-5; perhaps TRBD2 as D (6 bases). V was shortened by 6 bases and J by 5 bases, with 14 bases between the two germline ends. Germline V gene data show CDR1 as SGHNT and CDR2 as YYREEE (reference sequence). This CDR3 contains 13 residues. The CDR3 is CASKTEGGETQYF. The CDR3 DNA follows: TGTGCCAGCAAGACAGAAGGAGGGGAGACCCAGTACTTC.

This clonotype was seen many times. The CDR3 sequence is CSASGTSGGLEQYF. The CDR3 DNA is TGCAGTGCGTCCGGGACTAGCGGGGGTCTCGAGCAGTACTTC. The V call is TRBV20-1, the J call TRBJ2-7; 14 bases agree with TRBD2. After removal of 6 bases from V and 6 bases from J, the junction contained 7 bases not matched to a gene. The CDR3 consists of 14 residues. The V gene's germline CDR1 is DFQATT and CDR2 SNEGSKA (reference sequence).

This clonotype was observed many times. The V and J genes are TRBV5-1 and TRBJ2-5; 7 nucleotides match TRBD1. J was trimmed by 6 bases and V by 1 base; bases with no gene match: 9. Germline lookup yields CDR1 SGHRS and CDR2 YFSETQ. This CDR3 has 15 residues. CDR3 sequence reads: CASSLYEGDSQTQYF. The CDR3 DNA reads TGCGCCAGCAGCTTGTACGAGGGGGACAGTCAGACCCAGTACTTC.

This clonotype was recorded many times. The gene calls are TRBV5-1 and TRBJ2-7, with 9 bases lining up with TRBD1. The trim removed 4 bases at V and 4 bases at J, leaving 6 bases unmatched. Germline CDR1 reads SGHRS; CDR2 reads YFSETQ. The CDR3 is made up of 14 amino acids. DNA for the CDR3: TGCGCCAGCAGCCCGGGACAGGGAGTTTACGAGCAGTACTTC. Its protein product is CASSPGQGVYEQYF.

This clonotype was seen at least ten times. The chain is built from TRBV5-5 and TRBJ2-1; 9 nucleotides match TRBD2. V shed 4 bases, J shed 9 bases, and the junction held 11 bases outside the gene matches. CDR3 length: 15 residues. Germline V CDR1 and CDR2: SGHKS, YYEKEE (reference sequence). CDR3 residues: CASSLTLGSGGEQFF. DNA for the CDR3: TGTGCCAGCAGCCTAACCCTAGGTAGCGGGGGTGAGCAGTTCTTC.

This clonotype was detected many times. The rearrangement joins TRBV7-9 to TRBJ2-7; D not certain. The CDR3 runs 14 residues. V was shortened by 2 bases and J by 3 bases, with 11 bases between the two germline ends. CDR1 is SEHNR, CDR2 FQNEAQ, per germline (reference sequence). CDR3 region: CASSLNPGIYEQYF. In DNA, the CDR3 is TGTGCCAGCAGCTTAAACCCCGGTATCTACGAGCAGTACTTC.

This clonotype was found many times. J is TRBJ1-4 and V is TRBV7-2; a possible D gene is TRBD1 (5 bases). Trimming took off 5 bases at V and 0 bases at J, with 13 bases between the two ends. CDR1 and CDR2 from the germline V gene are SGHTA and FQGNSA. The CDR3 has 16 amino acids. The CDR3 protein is CASSKGRGATNEKLFF. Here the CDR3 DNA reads TGTGCCAGCAGCAAGGGACGGGGTGCAACTAATGAAAAACTGTTTTTT.

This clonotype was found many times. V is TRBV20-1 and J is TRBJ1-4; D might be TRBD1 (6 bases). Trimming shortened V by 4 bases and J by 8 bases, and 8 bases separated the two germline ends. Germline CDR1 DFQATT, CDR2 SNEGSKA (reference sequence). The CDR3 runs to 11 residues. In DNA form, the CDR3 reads TGCAGTGCTACAGGGGCCGAAAAACTGTTTTTT. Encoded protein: CSATGAEKLFF.